This T cell receptor beta chain was sequenced in a study of shared clonotypes between healthy human individuals. Caucasian adults residing in Nashville, Tennessee made up all the donors. TCRdb's copy holds only in-frame clones and misses some; the assay was immunoSEQ multiplex PCR. The table records a few hundred thousand clones, approximately 70% of them present only once. Germline values: CDR1 MNHEY, CDR2 SVGAGI. V gave up 5 bases and J gave up 4 bases, with 14 bases separating them. The CDR3 loop spans 14 amino acids. The specimen sequenced was memory CD4+ T cells sorted from blood. Subset meaning: CD45RA-negative fraction. V gene TRBV6-5 combines with J gene TRBJ1-1; maybe TRBD1 (5 bases). The sequence derives from a man aged 25 to 40 in good health. CDR3 nucleotides: TGTGCCAGCAGTGAGACAGTTGGTCCCACTGAAGCTTTCTTT. It is translated as CASSETVGPTEAFF.